The TCR beta chain under discussion was sequenced for a study of blood T cell repertoires in COVID-19. On the study more broadly: PBMCs, B-cell-depleted T cells, or T cells provided the cDNA or gDNA that made up the material.

Living in 24 US areas, the participants were between 18 and 89 years of age. Participants in the exposed group had met a COVID-19 case in the 2 weeks before joining the study. TCRdb's copy holds only in-frame clones and misses some; the assay was immunoSEQ multiplex PCR. Of 300,000 to 450,000 clones in the sample, about nine tenths were seen once. Sample: PBMCs or T cells enriched from blood (not recorded which). The sequence was obtained from a woman in her thirties who had been exposed to COVID-19.

The CDR3 DNA sequence: TGTGCCAGCAGCCAGTCGATGGCCGAGCAGTACTTC. This gives the protein CASSQSMAEQYF. This chain links TRBV3-1 (or the pseudogene TRBV3-2) with TRBJ2-7; unclear D gene. This CDR3 contains 12 residues. Germline assignment: CDR1 LGHDT and CDR2 YNNKEL (reference sequence). V was trimmed by 3 bases and J by 6 bases, leaving 9 bases between them.